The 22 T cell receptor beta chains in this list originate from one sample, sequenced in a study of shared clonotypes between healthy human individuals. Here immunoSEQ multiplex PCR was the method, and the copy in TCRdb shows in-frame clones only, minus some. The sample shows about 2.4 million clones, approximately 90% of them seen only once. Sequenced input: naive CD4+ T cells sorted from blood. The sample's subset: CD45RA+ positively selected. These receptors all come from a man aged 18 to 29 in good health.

CDR3 DNA sequence: TGTGCCAGCTCCCGGGACAGGGACCGGGAGCAGTTCTTC. This translates into CASSRDRDREQFF. The rearrangement joins TRBV7-6 to TRBJ2-1, with 9 nucleotides matching TRBD1. CDR1 and CDR2 from the germline V gene are SGHVS and FNYEAQ. The CDR3 has 13 residues. The V and J ends lost 8 bases and 10 bases, in that order; junction bases with no gene match: 9.

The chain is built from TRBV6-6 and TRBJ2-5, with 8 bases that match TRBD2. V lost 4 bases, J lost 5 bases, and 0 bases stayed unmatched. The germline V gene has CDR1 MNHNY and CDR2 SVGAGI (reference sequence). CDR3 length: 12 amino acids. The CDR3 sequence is CASSSSGETQYF. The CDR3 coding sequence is TGTGCCAGCAGTTCTAGCGGGGAGACCCAGTACTTC.

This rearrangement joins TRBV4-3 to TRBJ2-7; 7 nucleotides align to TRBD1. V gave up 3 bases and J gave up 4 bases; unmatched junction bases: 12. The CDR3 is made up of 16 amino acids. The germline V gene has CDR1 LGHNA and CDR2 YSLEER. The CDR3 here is CASSQKRQGPLYEQYF. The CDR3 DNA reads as TGCGCCAGCAGCCAGAAAAGACAGGGACCCCTTTACGAGCAGTACTTC.

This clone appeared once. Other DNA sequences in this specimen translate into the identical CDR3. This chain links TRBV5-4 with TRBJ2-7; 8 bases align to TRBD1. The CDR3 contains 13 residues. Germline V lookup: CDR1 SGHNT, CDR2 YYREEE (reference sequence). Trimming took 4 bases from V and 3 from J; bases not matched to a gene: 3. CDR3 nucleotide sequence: TGTGCCAGCAGCCGAGACAGGGGCTACGAGCAGTACTTC. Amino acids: CASSRDRGYEQYF.

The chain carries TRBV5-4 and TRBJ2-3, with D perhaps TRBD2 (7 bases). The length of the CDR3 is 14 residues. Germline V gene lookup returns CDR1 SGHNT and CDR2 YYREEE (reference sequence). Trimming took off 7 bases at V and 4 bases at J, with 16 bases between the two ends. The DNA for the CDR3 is TGTGCCAGCCAGAGAGGGGGGGGCCCAGATACGCAGTATTTT. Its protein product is CASQRGGGPDTQYF.

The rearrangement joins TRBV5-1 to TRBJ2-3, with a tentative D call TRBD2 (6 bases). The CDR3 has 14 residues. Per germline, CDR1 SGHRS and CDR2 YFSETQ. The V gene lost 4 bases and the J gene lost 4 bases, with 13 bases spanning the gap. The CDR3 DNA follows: TGCGCCAGCAGCACGCGGGAAGGGGCAGATACGCAGTATTTT. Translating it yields CASSTREGADTQYF.

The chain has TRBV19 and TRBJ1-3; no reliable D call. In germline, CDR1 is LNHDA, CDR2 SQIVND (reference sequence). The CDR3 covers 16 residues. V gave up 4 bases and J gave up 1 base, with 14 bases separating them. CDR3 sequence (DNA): TGTGCCAGTAGTAAAAAGAATTTCATTTCTGGAAACACCATATATTTT. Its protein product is CASSKKNFISGNTIYF.

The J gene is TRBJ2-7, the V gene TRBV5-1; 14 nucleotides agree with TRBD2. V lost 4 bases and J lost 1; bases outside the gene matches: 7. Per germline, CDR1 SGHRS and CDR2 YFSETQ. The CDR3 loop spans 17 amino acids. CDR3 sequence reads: CASSRGTSGGSSYEQYF. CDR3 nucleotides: TGCGCCAGCAGCCGCGGGACTAGCGGGGGTTCGTCCTACGAGCAGTACTTC.

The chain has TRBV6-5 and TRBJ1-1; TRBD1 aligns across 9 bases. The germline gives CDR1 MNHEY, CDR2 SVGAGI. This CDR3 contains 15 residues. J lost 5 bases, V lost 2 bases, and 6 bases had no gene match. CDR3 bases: TGTGCCAGCAGTTACGCCCCGGGGACAGGGACTGAAGCTTTCTTT. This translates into CASSYAPGTGTEAFF.

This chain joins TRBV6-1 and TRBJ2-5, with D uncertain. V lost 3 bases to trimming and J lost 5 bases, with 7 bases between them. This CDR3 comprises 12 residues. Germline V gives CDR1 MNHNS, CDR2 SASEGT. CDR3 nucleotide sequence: TGTGCCAGCAGTGAGACGTTGGAGACCCAGTACTTC. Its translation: CASSETLETQYF.

CDR3 nucleotides: TGTGCCAGCAGTTACTCTTCCGGGGCAGGAAGTAACACCATATATTTT. This gives the protein CASSYSSGAGSNTIYF. This rearrangement joins TRBV6-5 to TRBJ1-3, with a tentative D call TRBD1 (5 bases). Per germline, CDR1 MNHEY and CDR2 SVGAGI. V was shortened by 0 bases and J by 7 bases, with 16 bases between the two germline ends. The CDR3 length is 16 residues.

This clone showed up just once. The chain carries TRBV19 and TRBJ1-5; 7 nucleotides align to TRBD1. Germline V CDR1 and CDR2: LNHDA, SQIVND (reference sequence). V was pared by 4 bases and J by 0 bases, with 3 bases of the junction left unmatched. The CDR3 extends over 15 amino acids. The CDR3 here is CASSTPGGSNQPQHF. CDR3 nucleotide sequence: TGTGCCAGTAGTACCCCAGGGGGTAGCAATCAGCCCCAGCATTTT.

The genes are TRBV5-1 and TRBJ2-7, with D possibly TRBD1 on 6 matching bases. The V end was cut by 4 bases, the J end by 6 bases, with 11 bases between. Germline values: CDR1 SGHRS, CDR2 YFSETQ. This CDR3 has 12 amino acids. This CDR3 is CASSPTGIEQYF. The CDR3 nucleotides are TGCGCCAGCAGCCCCACAGGGATCGAGCAGTACTTC.

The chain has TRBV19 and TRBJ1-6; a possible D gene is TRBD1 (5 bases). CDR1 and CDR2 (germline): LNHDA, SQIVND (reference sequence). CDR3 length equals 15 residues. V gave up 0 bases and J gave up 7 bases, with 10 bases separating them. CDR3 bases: TGTGCCAGTAGTATAGATCTACAGGCCAATTCACCCCTCCACTTT. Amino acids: CASSIDLQANSPLHF.

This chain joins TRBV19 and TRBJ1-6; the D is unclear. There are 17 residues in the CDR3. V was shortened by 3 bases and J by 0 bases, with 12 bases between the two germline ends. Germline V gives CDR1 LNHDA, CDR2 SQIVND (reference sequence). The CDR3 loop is CASSIPGRRSYNSPLHF. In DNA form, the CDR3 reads TGTGCCAGTAGTATTCCAGGCCGCCGCTCCTATAATTCACCCCTCCACTTT.

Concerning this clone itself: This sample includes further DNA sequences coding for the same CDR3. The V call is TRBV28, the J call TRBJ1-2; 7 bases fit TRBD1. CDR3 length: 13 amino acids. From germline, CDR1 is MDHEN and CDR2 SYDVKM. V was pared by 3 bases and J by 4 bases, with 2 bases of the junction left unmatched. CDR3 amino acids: CASSFRDSYGYTF. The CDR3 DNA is TGTGCCAGCAGTTTCCGGGACAGCTATGGCTACACCTTC.

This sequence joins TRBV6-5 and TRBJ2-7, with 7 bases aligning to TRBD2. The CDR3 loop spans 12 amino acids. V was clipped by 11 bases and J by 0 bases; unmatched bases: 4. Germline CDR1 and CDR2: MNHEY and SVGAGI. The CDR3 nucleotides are TGTGCCTGCGGCGGGGGCTCCTACGAGCAGTACTTC. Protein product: CACGGGSYEQYF.

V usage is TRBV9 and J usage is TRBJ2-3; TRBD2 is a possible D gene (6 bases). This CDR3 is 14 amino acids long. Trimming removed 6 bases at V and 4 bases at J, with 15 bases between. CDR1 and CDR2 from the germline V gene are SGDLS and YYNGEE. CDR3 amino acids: CASNFRERADTQYF. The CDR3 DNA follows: TGTGCCAGCAACTTCCGGGAGAGGGCAGATACGCAGTATTTT.

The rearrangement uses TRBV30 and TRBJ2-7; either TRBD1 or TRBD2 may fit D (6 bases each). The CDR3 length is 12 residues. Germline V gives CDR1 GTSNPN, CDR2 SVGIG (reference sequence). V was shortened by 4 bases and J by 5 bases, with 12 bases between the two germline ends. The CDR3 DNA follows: TGTGCCTGGACGTCCGGGGGCGACGAGCAGTACTTC. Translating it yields CAWTSGGDEQYF.

The CDR3 DNA sequence: TGTGCCAGCAGCTTGGTGAGCTTTCCGGAGACCCAGTACTTC. Translated: CASSLVSFPETQYF. The rearrangement joins TRBV5-5 to TRBJ2-5; D not resolved. Germline lookup yields CDR1 SGHKS and CDR2 YYEKEE (reference sequence). The CDR3 extends over 14 amino acids. Trimming shortened V by 0 bases and J by 5 bases, and 11 bases separated the two germline ends.

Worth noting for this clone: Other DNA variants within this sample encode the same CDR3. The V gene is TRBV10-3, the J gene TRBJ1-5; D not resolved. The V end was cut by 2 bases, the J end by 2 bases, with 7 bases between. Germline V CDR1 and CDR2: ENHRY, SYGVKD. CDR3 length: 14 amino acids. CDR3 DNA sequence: TGTGCCATCAGTGAGGGGTATGGCAATCAGCCCCAGCATTTT. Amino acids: CAISEGYGNQPQHF.

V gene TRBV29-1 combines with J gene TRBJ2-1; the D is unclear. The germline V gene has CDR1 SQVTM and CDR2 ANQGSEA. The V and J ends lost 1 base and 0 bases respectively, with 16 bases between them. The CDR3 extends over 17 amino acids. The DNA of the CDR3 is TGCAGCGTTGAAGGTGGGTCAGGTGCACGCTCCTACAATGAGCAGTTCTTC. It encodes CSVEGGSGARSYNEQFF.